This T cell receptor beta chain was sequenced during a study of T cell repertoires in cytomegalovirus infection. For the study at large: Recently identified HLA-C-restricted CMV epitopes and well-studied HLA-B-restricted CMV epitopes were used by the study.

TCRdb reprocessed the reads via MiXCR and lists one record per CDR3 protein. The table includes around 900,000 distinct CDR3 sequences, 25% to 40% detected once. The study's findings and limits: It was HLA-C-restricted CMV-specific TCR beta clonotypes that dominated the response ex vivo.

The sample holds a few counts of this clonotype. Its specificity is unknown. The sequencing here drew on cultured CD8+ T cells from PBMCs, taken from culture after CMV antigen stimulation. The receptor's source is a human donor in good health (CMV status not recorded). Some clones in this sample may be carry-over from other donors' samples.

CDR3 nucleotides: TGTGCCAGCAGTGGACAGGTCGATAGCAATCAGCCCCAGCATTTT. Protein sequence: CASSGQVDSNQPQHF. The chain couples TRBV6-1 to TRBJ1-5; D may be TRBD1 (6 bases). CDR3 size: 15 residues. Germline CDR1 reads MNHNS; CDR2 reads SASEGT. The V end was cut by 4 bases, the J end by 0 bases, with 10 bases between.